The following is a T cell receptor (beta chain) sequence with its context. Authors of the study amplified TCR beta CDR3 regions from RNA transcripts. The HTBI set primed first-round TCR CDR3 RT-PCR. TCRdb re-called the multiplex PCR reads with MiXCR, one entry per CDR3 protein. Here the sample spans 600,000 to 900,000 distinct CDR3 sequences, 16% being singletons. The record originates from a study of T cells in Graves' hyperthyroidism and ophthalmopathy. Germline V gene sequence: CDR1 MNHNS, CDR2 SASEGT. Trimming at V came to 4 bases and at J to 6 bases, leaving 7 bases not matched to a gene. The CDR3 is 14 residues long.

The chain uses TRBV6-1 and TRBJ2-7, with 9 nucleotides matching TRBD1. Sample: blood. The clonotype originates from a man aged 18 to 30 with Graves' hyperthyroidism. The CDR3 reads CASSATGTGPEQYF. Written as DNA, the CDR3 is TGTGCCAGCAGTGCAACCGGGACAGGGCCCGAGCAGTACTTC.